These 16 T cell receptor beta chains share one sample of origin, sequenced in a study of blood T cell repertoires in COVID-19. Profiling relied on immunoSEQ multiplex PCR, and the TCRdb table lists in-frame clones only, not all of them. The data contain around 200,000 clones, 85% of them seen just once; the ten biggest clones take up over 15%. The sample was PBMCs or T cells enriched from blood (not recorded which). These receptors were taken from a man aged 35-49 years who had recovered from COVID-19.

The chain is built from TRBV5-1 and TRBJ2-7; 7 nucleotides match TRBD1. This CDR3 is built from 14 residues. V lost 2 bases and J lost 6; bases outside the gene matches: 8. Germline V gene sequence: CDR1 SGHRS, CDR2 YFSETQ. Written as DNA, the CDR3 is TGCGCCAGCAGCTTAGGGGGCCTGGAAGCCGAGCAGTACTTC. This sequence encodes CASSLGGLEAEQYF. Full variable domain (missing parts from reference TRBV5-1 and TRBJ2-7): KAGVTQTPRYLIKTRGQQVTLSCSPISGHRSVSWYQQTPGQGLQFLFEYFSETQRNKGNFPGRFSGRQFSNSRSEMNVSTLELGDSALYLCASSLGGLEAEQYFGPGTRLTVT.

The J gene is TRBJ2-3, the V gene TRBV25-1; D is possibly TRBD2 (6 bases). Trimming shortened V by 4 bases and J by 6 bases, and 14 bases separated the two germline ends. From germline, CDR1 is MGHDK and CDR2 SYGVNS. This CDR3 contains 14 residues. CDR3 loop: CASSARDSRDTQYF. The CDR3 nucleotides read TGTGCCAGCAGTGCTCGGGACTCTAGGGATACGCAGTATTTT.

CDR3 in DNA: TGTGCCATCAGTGACCGGACAGGGAGCTCCGGAAACACCATATATTTT. Its protein product is CAISDRTGSSGNTIYF. The V and J genes are TRBV10-3 and TRBJ1-3; 8 bases are shared with TRBD1. Germline V gene data show CDR1 as ENHRY and CDR2 as SYGVKD. The CDR3 loop spans 16 amino acids. The junction had 8 bases not matched to a gene; V was cut back by 3 bases and J by 4 bases.

The chain has TRBV6-5 and TRBJ2-7; D is possibly TRBD2 (6 bases). Between the trimmed V and J ends, which lost 2 bases and 4 bases, there was a span of 15 bases. Germline assignment: CDR1 MNHEY and CDR2 SVGAGI. This CDR3 has 15 residues. CDR3 loop: CASSYAPGEWYEQYF. The CDR3 DNA is TGTGCCAGCAGTTACGCGCCGGGAGAATGGTACGAGCAGTACTTC.

The J gene is TRBJ1-1, the V gene TRBV4-3; 8 positions agree with TRBD1. Germline CDR1 is LGHNA and CDR2 is YSLEER. This CDR3 contains 15 residues. Germline trimming cut 3 bases from V and 4 bases from J; bases unmatched to any gene: 7. The CDR3 sequence is CASSQATTGGTEAFF. For the CDR3, the DNA is TGCGCCAGCAGCCAGGCGACTACAGGGGGCACTGAAGCTTTCTTT.

This sequence joins TRBV5-1 and TRBJ2-1; D gene uncertain. Germline CDR1 reads SGHRS; CDR2 reads YFSETQ. The CDR3 is 13 residues long. V gave up 1 base and J gave up 10 bases, with 12 bases separating them. CDR3 DNA: TGCGCCAGCAGCTTGTCTGAGCGAGCCGAGCAGTTCTTC. Its protein is CASSLSERAEQFF.

A single count supports this clone. One base away lies a much larger clone, so this may be a sequencing read error. The CDR3 bases are TGTGCCAGCAGCCTAGGCGGGGGTACGCAGTATTTT. Translation gives CASSLGGGTQYF. The rearrangement uses TRBV7-3 and TRBJ2-3; 7 bases are a match to TRBD2. Germline V gene sequence: CDR1 SGHTA, CDR2 FQGTGA. V was pared by 5 bases and J by 8 bases, with 4 bases of the junction left unmatched. CDR3 length equals 12 residues.

The rearrangement joins TRBV5-4 to TRBJ2-1; D unclear. The CDR3 extends over 13 amino acids. Trimming removed 0 bases from V and 8 bases from J, with 9 bases in between. Germline V gene sequence: CDR1 SGHNT, CDR2 YYREEE (reference sequence). In DNA, the CDR3 is TGTGCCAGCAGCTTGGACCTGGCCGATGAGCAGTTCTTC. Protein product: CASSLDLADEQFF.

This clone was observed a handful of times. The chain has TRBV5-6 and TRBJ1-1, with TRBD1 matching 7 bases. The ends lost 2 bases at V and 10 bases at J; junction bases unmatched: 8. Germline loops: CDR1 SGHDT, CDR2 YYEEEE. CDR3 length equals 13 residues. CDR3 residues: CASSFGTAGGAFF. The CDR3 bases are TGTGCCAGCAGCTTCGGGACAGCGGGCGGAGCTTTCTTT.

The table lists this clone with a few counts. This sequence joins TRBV3-1 (or the pseudogene TRBV3-2) and TRBJ1-1; perhaps TRBD1 as D (6 bases). V was shortened by 8 bases and J by 1 base, with 8 bases between the two germline ends. Germline CDR1 and CDR2: LGHDT and YNNKEL (reference sequence). The CDR3 is 12 residues long. The CDR3, as DNA: TGTGCCAGCTCGACAGGGAACACTGAAGCTTTCTTT. Encoded protein: CASSTGNTEAFF.

The chain couples TRBV3-1 (or the pseudogene TRBV3-2) to TRBJ2-1, with TRBD2 identical over 9 bases. The J segment lost 7 bases and the V segment lost 4 bases, leaving 5 bases of the junction unmatched. This CDR3 spans 14 amino acids. From germline, CDR1 is LGHDT and CDR2 YNNKEL (reference sequence). The CDR3 bases are TGTGCCAGCAGCCTAGCGGGAGTGGGTAATGAGCAGTTCTTC. Translation gives CASSLAGVGNEQFF.

This chain joins TRBV11-1 and TRBJ2-7; possibly TRBD1 for D (6 bases). The CDR3 is made up of 15 amino acids. Germline V gene lookup returns CDR1 SGHAT and CDR2 FQDESV (reference sequence). Trimming removed 5 bases at V and 2 bases at J, with 16 bases between. The chain's CDR3 is CASSTTQGFTYEQYF. The DNA of the CDR3 is TGTGCCAGCAGCACAACCCAGGGGTTCACCTACGAGCAGTACTTC.

V usage is TRBV6-5 and J usage is TRBJ1-1; TRBD1 is a possible D gene (6 bases). The germline V gene has CDR1 MNHEY and CDR2 SVGAGI. The CDR3 length is 14 residues. The ends were cut back, 2 bases at V and 0 bases at J, with 7 bases in the middle. This chain's CDR3 is CASSYGQMNTEAFF. The CDR3 DNA is TGTGCCAGCAGTTACGGACAGATGAACACTGAAGCTTTCTTT.

The chain couples TRBV6-5 to TRBJ1-3; 8 nucleotides line up with TRBD1. The CDR3 has 15 residues. With V trimmed by 6 bases and J by 0 bases, 4 bases remained unmatched. From germline, CDR1 is MNHEY and CDR2 SVGAGI. As DNA, the CDR3 is TGTGCCAGCAGCGCGGACAGGGACTCTGGAAACACCATATATTTT. This translates into CASSADRDSGNTIYF.

The CDR3 nucleotides read TGTGCCAGCTCACCGACTAGCGACTCCTACGAGCAGTACTTC. It is translated as CASSPTSDSYEQYF. The chain couples TRBV18 to TRBJ2-7; 8 bases align to TRBD2. J lost 0 bases, V lost 3 bases, and 1 base had no gene match. CDR1 KGHSH and CDR2 LQKENI come from the germline V gene. The CDR3 covers 14 residues.

The V and J genes are TRBV7-2 and TRBJ2-3; the match to TRBD2 covers 8 bases. The length of the CDR3 is 17 residues. With V trimmed by 6 bases and J by 0 bases, 11 bases remained unmatched. Germline CDR1 and CDR2: SGHTA and FQGNSA. The CDR3 here is CASRLQSTSGSTDTQYF. The CDR3 DNA reads TGTGCCAGCAGACTACAAAGTACTAGCGGAAGCACAGATACGCAGTATTTT.